A single T cell receptor beta chain is shown here with its context. Its antigen is not identified. The same CDR3 can be traced to other DNA sequences in this sample. Vbeta (60) and Jbeta (13) primers were used in the PCR. Sequencing was performed with immunoSEQ multiplex PCR; in TCRdb, only in-frame clones are kept and a portion is missing. The sample has approximately 160,000 clones; 65% to 85% are singletons. This entry comes from a study of cytomegalovirus exposure and HLA in healthy donors. Study at large: Ancestry clustering placed roughly four fifths of 350 to 500 genotyped donors in the Caucasian-associated cluster. General study results and limits: Most of the TCR beta V segments (in an earlier analysis) were productive either about 87% or about 30% of the time. Most TCR sequences were rare, but some public TCRs occurred in many donors.

Germline CDR1 and CDR2: KGHSH and LQKENI. J lost 0 bases, V lost 3 bases, and 5 bases had no gene match. CDR3 length equals 15 residues. Sequencing was performed on PBMCs. The sequence was collected from a middle-aged woman in good health and CMV-seropositive. The chain uses TRBV18 and TRBJ2-7; TRBD1 aligns across 7 bases. This CDR3 reads CASSPPGTVSYEQYF. As DNA, the CDR3 is TGTGCCAGCTCACCTCCCGGGACAGTCTCCTACGAGCAGTACTTC.